This TCR beta chain came from a study of human T cells and chemical hapten exposure. Study-wide context: The sensitizing agent was 2% DPC, placed on about 2 cm by about 2 cm of upper inner arm skin. Upper-back patch tests with 0.01% DPC were read at 6 days.

Whole-study findings and limits: DPC sensitization did not alter TCRs above 1 in 1000 frequency.

This clonotype was counted at least ten times. No antigen is known for it. Specified time point: patch test 2, 6 weeks after DPC sensitization. Noted treatment: therapeutic diphenylcyclopropenone sensitization with weekly scalp DPC. TCRdb re-analysed the RACE reads in MiXCR, keeping a single row per CDR3 protein. Among roughly 84,000 distinct CDR3 sequences, about 9.4% were seen once, and the ten largest hold 4% to 5.5%. This receptor was obtained from a woman between 45 and 60 years old with alopecia areata. Some clones in this sample may be carry-over from other donors' samples. Source: whole blood, taken in connection with sensitization to the hapten diphenylcyclopropenone (DPC).

For the CDR3, the DNA is TGTGCCAGCAGCTTAGCTCGAAGCGGGAGATCGGATGAGCAGTTCTTC. Translation gives CASSLARSGRSDEQFF. The chain carries TRBV11-1 and TRBJ2-1; 8 positions agree with TRBD2. J lost 8 bases, V lost 0 bases, and 9 bases had no gene match. The germline V gene encodes CDR1 SGHAT and CDR2 FQDESV (reference sequence). This CDR3 is built from 16 residues.